The 15 T cell receptor beta chains given below trace back to one sample, sequenced in a study of early T cells in non-severe SARS-CoV-2 infection. TCRdb reanalysed the 5' RACE reads using MiXCR and keeps one entry per CDR3 protein. The data hold around 63,000 distinct CDR3 sequences, with approximately 5.9% observed a single time. The specimen was whole blood, collected at baseline. Every receptor here comes from an adult who was a healthcare worker with PCR-confirmed SARS-CoV-2 infection or an uninfected control (not recorded which).

This clonotype occurred many times. The V and J genes are TRBV4-3 and TRBJ1-3; D is uncertain. This CDR3 has 17 amino acids. Germline V gives CDR1 LGHNA, CDR2 YSLEER. Between the trimmed V and J ends, which lost 0 bases and 9 bases, there was a span of 21 bases. This CDR3 reads CASSQDPPRVLSATIYF. The CDR3 coding sequence is TGCGCCAGCAGCCAAGATCCCCCGCGGGTCCTTTCGGCCACCATATATTTT.

This chain joins TRBV18 and TRBJ1-1; 8 nucleotides match TRBD1. Germline V lookup: CDR1 KGHSH, CDR2 LQKENI. The V and J ends lost 3 bases and 5 bases, in that order; junction bases with no gene match: 2. The CDR3 loop spans 13 amino acids. The CDR3 reads CASSPTGDTEAFF. The CDR3 DNA follows: TGTGCCAGCTCACCGACAGGGGATACTGAAGCTTTCTTT.

In this sample, this clonotype turned up many times. The chain recombines TRBV3-1 with TRBJ1-2, with TRBD1 matching 7 bases. Germline-derived CDR1 and CDR2 are LGHDT and YNNKEL (reference sequence). Germline trimming cut 4 bases from V and 8 bases from J; bases unmatched to any gene: 10. This CDR3 has 14 amino acids. The CDR3 DNA is TGTGCCAGCAGCCGACTCGGGACAGAGGGCGGCTACACCTTC. This sequence encodes CASSRLGTEGGYTF.

The V and J genes are TRBV29-1 and TRBJ2-7; D remains unclear. There are 13 residues in the CDR3. Trimming shortened V by 7 bases and J by 2 bases, and 15 bases separated the two germline ends. Germline-derived CDR1 and CDR2 are SQVTM and ANQGSEA. CDR3 protein: CSATPAGTYEQYF. Written as DNA, the CDR3 is TGCAGCGCTACCCCCGCAGGAACCTACGAGCAGTACTTC.

The table lists this clonotype with many counts. This sequence joins TRBV7-2 and TRBJ2-7; D ambiguous. The CDR3 runs 12 residues. V gave up 5 bases and J gave up 2 bases, with 7 bases separating them. Germline CDR1 reads SGHTA; CDR2 reads FQGNSA. CDR3 sequence reads: CASSPETYEQYF. The DNA of the CDR3 is TGTGCCAGCAGCCCGGAAACCTACGAGCAGTACTTC. The full variable domain, with the rest looked up from reference TRBV7-2 and TRBJ2-7, is GAGVSQSPSNKVTEKGKDVELRCDPISGHTALYWYRQSLGQGLEFLIYFQGNSAPDKSGLPSDRFSAERTGGSVSTLTIQRTQQEDSAVYLCASSPETYEQYFGPGTRLTVT.

This clonotype was seen a few times. V usage is TRBV12-3 or TRBV12-4 and J usage is TRBJ1-1, with D possibly being TRBD1 (6 bases). The CDR3 sequence is 16 residues long. V lost 6 bases and J lost 0, with 17 bases in between. CDR3 in amino acids: CASSPLGGTLNTEAFF. Here the CDR3 DNA reads TGTGCCAGCAGCCCTTTGGGGGGGACACTGAACACTGAAGCTTTCTTT.

The chain recombines TRBV28 with TRBJ1-6; D is possibly TRBD1 (5 bases). With 6 bases removed from V and 9 bases from J, the gap between germline ends came to 18 bases. This CDR3 comprises 15 residues. Germline-derived CDR1 and CDR2 are MDHEN and SYDVKM. The CDR3 region has the DNA TGTGCCAGCAGATCCGGGACCGCTTCGGCTTCACCCCTCCACTTT. Its translation is CASRSGTASASPLHF.

This clonotype showed up many times. CDR3 in amino acids: CASSQDQTSGNNEQFF. The CDR3 nucleotides read TGTGCCAGCAGCCAAGATCAGACTAGCGGGAACAATGAGCAGTTCTTC. The V gene is TRBV4-2, the J gene TRBJ2-1, with 11 bases that match TRBD2. V trimming: 0 bases; J trimming: 5 bases; junction bases outside the gene matches: 3. CDR3 length equals 16 residues. Per germline, CDR1 LGHNA and CDR2 YNFKEQ.

This clonotype was observed at least ten times. The rearrangement links TRBV7-6 to TRBJ2-5; tentative D call: TRBD2 (5 bases). Germline loops: CDR1 SGHVS, CDR2 FNYEAQ. The V end lost 2 bases, the J end lost 1 base, and 8 bases lay between the germline ends. The CDR3 contains 14 residues. DNA for the CDR3: TGTGCCAGCAGCTTATCACTAGTCCAAGAGACCCAGTACTTC. It is translated as CASSLSLVQETQYF.

This clonotype was seen many times. The chain combines TRBV6-1 with TRBJ1-5; possibly TRBD1 for D (6 bases). The CDR3 has 17 amino acids. Trimming removed 6 bases from V and 0 bases from J, with 18 bases in between. Germline lookup yields CDR1 MNHNS and CDR2 SASEGT. CDR3 amino acids: CASSLEGGQYSNQPQHF. CDR3 sequence (DNA): TGTGCCAGCAGCCTCGAGGGGGGCCAGTATAGCAATCAGCCCCAGCATTTT.

This clonotype was picked up a small number of times. The chain carries TRBV20-1 and TRBJ2-7; D unclear. V lost 5 bases, J lost 1 base, and 9 bases lay in between. Germline loops: CDR1 DFQATT, CDR2 SNEGSKA (reference sequence). There are 12 residues in the CDR3. The CDR3 here is CSAGRESYEQYF. In nucleotides, the CDR3 is TGCAGTGCTGGACGTGAATCCTACGAGCAGTACTTC.

This clonotype was recorded many times. The chain employs TRBV20-1 and TRBJ2-5; D assignment may be TRBD1 or TRBD2 (5 bases each). V dropped 3 bases and J dropped 5 bases, with 19 bases sitting between them. Germline-derived CDR1 and CDR2 are DFQATT and SNEGSKA (reference sequence). The CDR3 consists of 15 residues. The CDR3 sequence: CSASGKRAQVETQYF. CDR3 DNA: TGCAGTGCTAGCGGGAAGAGGGCACAGGTGGAGACCCAGTACTTC.

This clonotype was detected ten times or more. J is TRBJ2-7 and V is TRBV27; D might be TRBD2 (6 bases). Per germline, CDR1 MNHEY and CDR2 SMNVEV (reference sequence). V dropped 4 bases and J dropped 1 base, with 14 bases sitting between them. There are 15 residues in the CDR3. This CDR3 is CASSSPGLRSYEQYF. The DNA of the CDR3 is TGTGCCAGCAGTTCACCGGGACTGCGTTCCTACGAGCAGTACTTC.

CDR3 nucleotide sequence: TGTGCCAGCAGTTTAGGGGATCCCTACAATGAGCAGTTCTTC. This encodes CASSLGDPYNEQFF. The chain employs TRBV28 and TRBJ2-1; D not certain. CDR1 MDHEN and CDR2 SYDVKM come from the germline V gene. The V end was cut by 2 bases, the J end by 2 bases, with 7 bases between. The CDR3 consists of 14 residues.

This clonotype has ten or more counts. This chain links TRBV5-6 with TRBJ1-5; no definite D call. The CDR3 runs to 13 residues. Germline loops: CDR1 SGHDT, CDR2 YYEEEE. Deletions cut 0 bases from V and 5 bases from J, with 6 bases between. CDR3 coding DNA: TGTGCCAGCAGCTTGGGCCGGCATCAGCCCCAGCATTTT. Amino acids: CASSLGRHQPQHF.